The clone carrying this T cell receptor (beta chain) was observed a handful of times. Looked up from germline, CDR1 is LGHDT and CDR2 is YNNKEL (reference sequence). The CDR3 has 14 residues. The V and J ends lost 0 bases and 8 bases respectively, with 13 bases between them. These data belong to a study of blood T cell repertoires in COVID-19. The overall study: PBMCs, B-cell-depleted T cells, or T cells provided the cDNA or gDNA that made up the material.

Original analysis: Amplification of reference gene primers provided the estimated nucleated cell counts. Clones were read by immunoSEQ multiplex PCR, and TCRdb kept only the in-frame ones, dropping some. That table supplies the V and J calls and clone size; D and trimming were determined from the DNA. The table includes over 100,000 clones, under 85% detected once. This sequence was found in a woman aged 60 to 75 with acute or convalescent COVID-19. The V and J genes are TRBV3-1 (or the pseudogene TRBV3-2) and TRBJ1-2; D call uncertain. Sequenced: peripheral blood. DNA for the CDR3: TGTGCCAGCAGCCAAGATGTGAGGGCCGGGGGCTACACCTTC. It translates to CASSQDVRAGGYTF.